This record looks at one T cell receptor beta chain sequence and its context. PCR employed 60 Vbeta and 13 Jbeta primers. Clones were read by immunoSEQ multiplex PCR, and TCRdb kept only the in-frame ones, dropping some. Here the sample spans roughly 98,000 clones, over 75% being singletons. This record belongs to a study of cytomegalovirus exposure and HLA in healthy donors. Study-wide context: When 398 donors were genotyped, roughly 80% of them were found to fall in the Caucasian-associated ancestry cluster.

The junction had 2 bases not matched to a gene; V was cut back by 2 bases and J by 5 bases. Germline CDR1 reads LNHDA; CDR2 reads SQIVND (reference sequence). The CDR3 spans 13 residues. The chain recombines TRBV19 with TRBJ1-1; 7 nucleotides agree with TRBD1. This TCR came from a middle-aged man in good health and CMV-seronegative. The sequenced material came from PBMCs. Here the CDR3 DNA reads TGTGCCAGTAGTATACAGGGGGGAACTGAAGCTTTCTTT. The encoded protein is CASSIQGGTEAFF.